This T cell receptor beta chain was sequenced during a study of cytomegalovirus exposure and HLA in healthy donors. PCR was performed using 60 Vbeta and 13 Jbeta primers. In the study's own analysis: Later, an analysis found 80 million or so unique TCR beta chains, and about 10 million of these were shared. Profiling relied on immunoSEQ multiplex PCR, and the TCRdb table lists in-frame clones only, not all of them. V and J calls and clone size are as listed in that table; D and trimming were resolved from the DNA. Seen in this sample are over 90,000 clones; the ten most common clones hold approximately 3.7%. Regarding this clone: Its antigen is unidentified.

CDR3 length: 19 residues. Germline CDR1 reads SGHNT; CDR2 reads YENEEA. Trimming removed 1 base from V and 1 base from J; junction bases left unmatched: 11. Study conclusions and caveats: The majority of CMV-associated TCR beta chains were reported as apparently HLA-restricted in a later analysis. Rare sequences made up most TCRs, while some public TCRs were found in many donors. The classifier was said to identify cytomegalovirus status with high specificity and sensitivity.

The gene calls are TRBV11-3 and TRBJ2-1, with 9 bases fitting TRBD2. Sequencing used PBMCs. The receptor comes from a man in his forties in good health and CMV-seronegative. Written as DNA, the CDR3 is TGTGCCAGCAGCTTAGGCGGACTAGCGTATTCACGATCCTACAATGAGCAGTTCTTC. It translates to CASSLGGLAYSRSYNEQFF.